This is a list of T cell receptor beta chains from one sample in a study of CD4+ T cells in melanoma. Sequencing used immunoSEQ multiplex PCR; TCRdb keeps in-frame clones, though not all of them. The profile shows about 140,000 clones, about nine tenths of them singletons. These receptors came from a human donor with melanoma. The CDR3 runs from the conserved cysteine through the conserved F or W. Each record gives: V gene, clone size, D gene, J gene, CDR3 DNA, CDR3 protein. The D gene is left open where the match is weak. Clone size is shown for a subset of rows, as once, few, many or a class of expanded clone.

TRBV6-4,once,-,TRBJ1-6,TGTGCCAGCGTACCTTCACCCCTCCACTTT,CASVPSPLHF
TRBV5-4,-,-,TRBJ1-1,TGTGCCAGCAGCTTGGCCTCGTACACTGAAGCTTTCTTT,CASSLASYTEAFF
TRBV5-1,-,TRBD2,TRBJ2-3,TGCGCCAGCAGCTGGCTGGCTAGCGGGGGGGCGGATACGCAGTATTTT,CASSWLASGGADTQYF
TRBV19,few,-,TRBJ1-6,TGTGCCAGTACCATCAGAAATTCACCCCTCCACTTT,CASTIRNSPLHF
TRBV10-1,-,-,TRBJ2-7,TGCGCCAGCAGTGCTCAGGCCTCCTACGAGCAGTACTTC,CASSAQASYEQYF
TRBV5-4,-,-,TRBJ1-1,TGTGCCAGCAGCGGGCAGGGGAGTCGCACTGAAGCTTTCTTT,CASSGQGSRTEAFF
TRBV5-1,-,-,TRBJ1-4,TGCGCCAGCGGGAAAATGTCAACTAATGAAAAACTGTTTTTT,CASGKMSTNEKLFF
TRBV13,-,TRBD1,TRBJ1-1,TGTGCCAGCAGCGCGCGACAGGGCCGGAACACTGAAGCTTTCTTT,CASSARQGRNTEAFF
TRBV9,-,-,TRBJ1-1,TGTGCCAGCAACCTAGACACAAACACTGAAGCTTTCTTT,CASNLDTNTEAFF
TRBV2,-,TRBD1,TRBJ2-7,TGTGCCACCGTAGGATCGACAGGGTCCAAAAGCCCGTACGAGCAGTACTTC,CATVGSTGSKSPYEQYF